What follows is one TCR beta chain and its context. The antigen remains unidentified. This record belongs to a study of cytomegalovirus exposure and HLA in healthy donors. Study in general: In a later analysis, the roughly 110 validation repertoires were reported to have used the same platform as the approximately 620 first-cohort repertoires.

Overall study findings and caveats: Cytomegalovirus status was reportedly diagnosed by the classifier with high sensitivity and specificity. The study flagged 150 to 200 TCR beta chains as cytomegalovirus-associated. Specificity for CMV antigens was confirmed in vitro for three of the CMV-associated chains.

The CDR3 runs to 15 residues. Per the germline V gene, CDR1 is SGHTA and CDR2 is FQGTGA. V was trimmed by 9 bases and J by 5 bases, leaving 19 bases between them. Data came from immunoSEQ multiplex PCR; TCRdb stores just in-frame clones and leaves some out. The sample holds some 210,000 clones, roughly 85% seen once. Sequences were obtained from PBMCs. The receptor was derived from a woman aged 18-30 years in good health and CMV-seronegative. The chain recombines TRBV7-3 with TRBJ2-2; D unresolved. CDR3 sequence: CASSLWAPGTGELFF. In DNA, the CDR3 is TGTGCCAGTTCACTCTGGGCCCCCGGGACCGGGGAGCTGTTTTTT.